The rows below give T cell receptor beta chains drawn from one sample of a study of cytomegalovirus exposure and HLA in healthy donors. Produced via immunoSEQ multiplex PCR; TCRdb's table is partial and in-frame only. The table includes 150,000 to 200,000 clones, nearly 80% detected once. The specimen sequenced was PBMCs. Every receptor here comes from a woman in her forties in good health and CMV-seronegative. CDR3s include the opening cysteine and the closing phenylalanine or tryptophan. The D gene is left open where the match is weak. The size field is filled for only some rows; it gives once, few, many or a size class.

j_call | v_call | d_call | clone_size | cdr3_nt | cdr3_aa
TRBJ2-1 | TRBV7-3 | - | - | TGTGCCAGCAGCTTAACTGGGTACAGTGAGCAGTTCTTC | CASSLTGYSEQFF
TRBJ2-5 | TRBV5-4 | TRBD2 | once | TGTGCCAGCAGCGCAGGACTAGCGGGAGTGTGGAACCGGGAGACCCAGTACTTC | CASSAGLAGVWNRETQYF
TRBJ2-7 | TRBV30 | - | - | TGTGCCTGCCTTTATACTGAAGGGAGCTCCTACGAGCAGTACTTC | CACLYTEGSSYEQYF
TRBJ1-1 | TRBV7-9 | - | - | TGTGCCAGCAGCCGCGGACAGCAGAACACTGAAGCTTTCTTT | CASSRGQQNTEAFF
TRBJ2-2 | TRBV2 | - | once | TGTGCCAGCAACAGGGAGGGAAACACCGGGGAGCTGTTTTTT | CASNREGNTGELFF
TRBJ2-3 | TRBV4-2 | TRBD2 | - | TGTGCCAGCAGGAAACGGGGGGCGCAGTATTTT | CASRKRGAQYF
TRBJ2-5 | TRBV19 | TRBD1 | - | TGTGCCAGTAGTCCTGGACAGGGTCAAGAGACCCAGTACTTC | CASSPGQGQETQYF
TRBJ1-5 | TRBV18 | - | - | TGTGCCAGCTCGGACACAGGGTTCGGCCAGCCCCAGCATTTT | CASSDTGFGQPQHF
TRBJ2-3 | TRBV7-6 | TRBD2 | - | TGTGCCAGCAGCTCCATCGGACTAGCGGTAGGGGGAGATACGCAGTATTTT | CASSSIGLAVGGDTQYF
TRBJ2-1 | TRBV7-8 | - | - | TGTGCCAGCAGCTTAGTTTCAGCGGTCAATGAGCAGTTCTTC | CASSLVSAVNEQFF
TRBJ2-5 | TRBV7-9 | - | - | TGTGCCAGCAGCTCCCAGGGTGGGGTGATTATACAAGAGACCCAGTACTTC | CASSSQGGVIIQETQYF
TRBJ1-5 | TRBV7-8 | - | - | TGTGCCAGCACCCACCGGGAGGGGCAGCCCCAGCATTTT | CASTHREGQPQHF
TRBJ1-1 | TRBV11-2 | - | - | TGTGCCAGCAGCATCTTAGACAGGCCGAACACTGAAGCTTTCTTT | CASSILDRPNTEAFF
TRBJ2-7 | TRBV6-5 | TRBD1 | - | TGTGCCAGCACCCCGCCAGGGGGATACGAGCAGTACTTC | CASTPPGGYEQYF
TRBJ2-3 | TRBV15 | - | - | TGTGCCACCAGCAGAGTAGCAGATACGCAGTATTTT | CATSRVADTQYF
TRBJ2-2 | TRBV4-1 | - | - | TGCGCCAGCAGCCAAGATCCGGGAGCCGGGGAGCTGTTTTTT | CASSQDPGAGELFF
TRBJ1-5 | TRBV6-5 | - | - | TGTGCCAGCAGACCTTACAGGGATGGCAATCAGCCCCAGCATTTT | CASRPYRDGNQPQHF
TRBJ1-1 | TRBV25-1 | - | few | TGTGCCAGCAGTGAATTTACAGGTGAAGCTTTCTTT | CASSEFTGEAFF
TRBJ2-5 | TRBV7-2 | TRBD1 | - | TGTGCCAGCAGCTTGGGACAGCCACAAGAGACCCAGTACTTC | CASSLGQPQETQYF
TRBJ1-1 | TRBV6-4 | - | - | TGTGCCAGCAGCACTGAGGTCGACACTGAAGCTTTCTTT | CASSTEVDTEAFF
TRBJ2-1 | TRBV6-6 | TRBD2 | few | TGTGCCAGCCGCCAGGGACTAGCGGGGGGGAACAATGAGCAGTTCTTC | CASRQGLAGGNNEQFF
TRBJ1-2 | TRBV6-6 | - | - | TGTGCCAGCAGTTACTCGTTCGGGGACTATGGCTACACCTTC | CASSYSFGDYGYTF
TRBJ2-1 | TRBV11-2 | TRBD2 | - | TGTGCCAGCAGCTTAGGAGGACTAGCGGGGGGTAATGAGCAGTTCTTC | CASSLGGLAGGNEQFF
TRBJ2-1 | TRBV7-2 | TRBD2 | few | TGTGCCAGCAACGCGATGGCGGGGGAGTACAATGAGCAGTTCTTC | CASNAMAGEYNEQFF
TRBJ1-2 | TRBV27 | - | - | TGTGCCAGCAGTTTGCGGGGTATTAGCTACACCTTC | CASSLRGISYTF
TRBJ2-5 | TRBV7-2 | TRBD1 | few | TGTGCCAGCAGCTCCGAGGCAGGGGGCGGGGAGACCCAGTACTTC | CASSSEAGGGETQYF
TRBJ2-5 | TRBV4-2 | TRBD2 | - | TGTGCCAGCAGCCAAGATCTATTGACTAGCGGGAATGGGGTCCAGTACTTC | CASSQDLLTSGNGVQYF
TRBJ2-7 | TRBV28 | - | - | TGTGCCAGCAGTCGGCAGGGAAGTTCAGGACAGTACTTC | CASSRQGSSGQYF
TRBJ1-2 | TRBV19 | TRBD1 | - | TGTGCCAGTAGTACACGACAGGGCAACTATGGCTACACCTTC | CASSTRQGNYGYTF